This entry features one T cell receptor beta chain sequence. The target antigen is unknown. The data were obtained in a study of identifying expanded T cells in peripheral blood. The germline V and J ends were trimmed by 3 bases and 11 bases, with 20 bases remaining between them. Germline V gives CDR1 SGHDN, CDR2 FVKESK. The CDR3 runs to 16 residues. Findings and caveats of the study: Differentially abundant clones: about 1.1 between replicates, 16.4 at approximately 13 days, less than 20 at four.

The protocol was immunoSEQ multiplex PCR, while the TCRdb copy is restricted to in-frame clones and leaves out a portion. The sample holds around 130,000 clones; approximately 86% are singletons and the top ten take 7.5% to 8.5%. This TCR was sampled from a person aged 18 to 75 in good health. Input material: blood. The V call is TRBV14, the J call TRBJ1-6, with a tentative D call TRBD1 (5 bases). CDR3 DNA: TGTGCCAGCAGCCACCCGTCTACAGGAGCCAGGCCACCCCTCCACTTT. This sequence encodes CASSHPSTGARPPLHF.